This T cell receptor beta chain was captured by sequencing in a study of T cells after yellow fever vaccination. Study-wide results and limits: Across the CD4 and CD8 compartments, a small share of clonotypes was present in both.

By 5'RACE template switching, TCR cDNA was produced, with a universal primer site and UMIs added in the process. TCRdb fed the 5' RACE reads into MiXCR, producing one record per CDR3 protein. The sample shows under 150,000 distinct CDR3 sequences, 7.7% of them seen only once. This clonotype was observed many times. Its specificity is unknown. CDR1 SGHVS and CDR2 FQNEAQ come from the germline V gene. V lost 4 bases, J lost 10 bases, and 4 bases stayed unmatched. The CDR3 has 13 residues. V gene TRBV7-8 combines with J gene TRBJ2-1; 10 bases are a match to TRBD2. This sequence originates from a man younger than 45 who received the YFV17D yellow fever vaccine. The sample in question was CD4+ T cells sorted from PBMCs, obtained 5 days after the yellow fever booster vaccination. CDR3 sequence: CASSSVAGGEQFF. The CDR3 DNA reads TGTGCCAGCAGCTCCGTAGCGGGAGGAGAGCAGTTCTTC.